The sequence of this T cell receptor beta chain was determined in a study of T cell responses to AZD1222 COVID-19 vaccine. Study-level points and caveats: Regions 160-218 and 743-854 dominated among vaccine-associated CD4 TCRs spanning spike.

On this clone itself: Its antigen is unidentified.

Data came from immunoSEQ multiplex PCR; TCRdb stores just in-frame clones and leaves some out. The table records about 92,000 clones, approximately 84% of them present only once. The length of the CDR3 is 13 residues. Trimming stripped 5 bases from V and 1 base from J, with 8 bases between. CDR1 is SGHTA, CDR2 FQGNSA, per germline. The TCR was taken from an adult in good health. The sequences come from peripheral blood, collected on day 0 of AZD1222 vaccination. The chain links TRBV7-2 to TRBJ1-1; no reliable D call. CDR3 amino acids: CASSQNRNTEAFF. The CDR3 bases are TGTGCCAGCAGCCAAAACCGGAACACTGAAGCTTTCTTT.